The present TCR beta chain was sequenced within a study of OX40 agonist ivuxolimab in advanced cancers. Only in-frame clones appear in the TCRdb table, and some are missing; sequencing was by immunoSEQ multiplex PCR. The sample consists of about 58,000 clones, roughly nine tenths of them appearing once. The sample in question was CD4+ or CD8+ T cells sorted from blood, obtained in a trial of the OX40 agonist ivuxolimab. This clonotype was sampled from an adult with an advanced solid tumor such as melanoma, head and neck, liver or kidney cancer.

The CDR3 DNA follows: TGTGCCAGCAGCCAAGAAGGCCTAGCGGGACCCTGGGAGCAGTACTTC. This encodes CASSQEGLAGPWEQYF. J is TRBJ2-7 and V is TRBV14; 9 bases are shared with TRBD2. V was pared by 0 bases and J by 7 bases, with 10 bases of the junction left unmatched. Germline V gives CDR1 SGHDN, CDR2 FVKESK. The CDR3 is made up of 16 amino acids.